This T cell receptor (beta chain) was sequenced during a study of CD8+ T cells in alopecia areata. For the study at large: Treated individuals took tofacitinib by mouth, 5 to 10 mg twice daily.

Losses at the gene ends were 3 bases for V and 1 base for J; bases not matched to a gene: 2. Germline CDR1 and CDR2: SGHVS and FNYEAQ. The CDR3 loop spans 15 amino acids. Study results and limitations: Scalp sequencing also captures normal skin's resident alphabeta T cells. Elevated clonality characterized lesional scalp relative to normal scalp, particularly in alopecia totalis/universalis.

Treatment noted: oral pan-JAK inhibitor, 5-10 mg twice daily. Sampling of alopecia areata patients yielded lesional scalp punch biopsies as well as peripheral blood. This clone has a handful of counts. Its cognate antigen is unknown. Following RNA extraction, reverse transcription yielded cDNA that acted as the sequencing template. Libraries were prepared by immunoSEQ multiplex PCR; TCRdb keeps only in-frame clonotypes and omits some of them. The repertoire holds 90,000 to 120,000 clones, with roughly 89% as singletons. The sample in question was CD8+ T cells sorted from blood, obtained at week 24, from a patient treated with tofacitinib. V is TRBV7-6 and J is TRBJ2-3; TRBD2 matches 9 bases. The sequence was obtained from a human donor with alopecia areata. The CDR3 reads CASSFASGGTDTQYF. Here the CDR3 DNA reads TGTGCCAGCAGCTTTGCTAGCGGGGGCACAGATACGCAGTATTTT.